The 16 T cell receptor beta chains presented below share a single source sample, sequenced in a study of CD8 T cells in Susac syndrome. About 0.5 to 1 ug RNA was reverse transcribed with random hexamers. TCRdb re-derived calls from the immunoSEQ multiplex PCR reads in MiXCR, one entry per CDR3 protein. The top ten clones hold approximately 0.15% of a sample with just over 150,000 distinct CDR3 sequences, roughly 95% of them seen once. What was sequenced was CD8+ T cells from PBMCs. These receptors were obtained from a human donor with multiple sclerosis.

V is TRBV20-1 and J is TRBJ2-1, with 8 bases matching TRBD2. This CDR3 spans 15 amino acids. V was clipped by 0 bases and J by 8 bases; unmatched bases: 9. Germline CDR1 is DFQATT and CDR2 is SNEGSKA (reference sequence). The CDR3 DNA reads TGCAGTGCTAGAGATGAGCGGGGGAACAGGGATGAGCAGTTCTTC. Translated: CSARDERGNRDEQFF.

This chain joins TRBV15 and TRBJ2-5; 8 nucleotides line up with TRBD1. The CDR3 is made up of 19 amino acids. Germline assignment: CDR1 LNHNV and CDR2 YYDKDF (reference sequence). V shed 0 bases, J shed 2 bases, and the junction held 14 bases outside the gene matches. CDR3 in DNA: TGTGCCACCAGCAGAGATCTCTGGGGCCGGGACAGGCGACAAGAGACCCAGTACTTC. It translates to CATSRDLWGRDRRQETQYF.

This chain uses TRBV4-2 with TRBJ2-7; the match to TRBD1 covers 11 bases. V lost 3 bases, J lost 2 bases, and 3 bases stayed unmatched. This CDR3 comprises 15 residues. The germline V gene has CDR1 LGHNA and CDR2 YNFKEQ. The CDR3 sequence: CASSHGTGGPYEQYF. The CDR3 coding sequence is TGTGCCAGCAGCCACGGGACAGGGGGTCCCTACGAGCAGTACTTC.

The chain recombines TRBV7-2 with TRBJ2-7; no definite D call. Germline V gene data show CDR1 as SGHTA and CDR2 as FQGNSA. CDR3 length equals 13 residues. Deletions cut 3 bases from V and 3 bases from J, with 9 bases between. The CDR3 is CASSLSPNYEQYV. CDR3 DNA: TGTGCCAGCAGCTTGAGCCCGAACTACGAGCAGTACGTC.

The genes are TRBV27 and TRBJ1-2, with D unresolved. CDR1 is MNHEY and CDR2 is SMNVEV in the germline V gene (reference sequence). Trimming took 0 bases from V and 8 from J, leaving 16 bases between them. This CDR3 contains 15 residues. The CDR3 here is CASSLSGGGWSGYTF. In DNA, the CDR3 is TGTGCCAGCAGTTTATCTGGCGGCGGTTGGAGCGGCTACACCTTC.

This clonotype has just one count. V gene TRBV14 combines with J gene TRBJ1-1; D gene ambiguous. Germline lookup yields CDR1 SGHDN and CDR2 FVKESK. This CDR3 region has 13 residues. Trimming stripped 3 bases from V and 0 bases from J, with 5 bases between. As DNA, the CDR3 is TGTGCCAGCAGCCAGGGAATGAACACTGAAGCTTTCTTT. It encodes CASSQGMNTEAFF.

The rearrangement joins TRBV29-1 to TRBJ1-2; 8 nucleotides line up with TRBD1. With 7 bases clipped from V and 6 bases from J, the junction kept 16 bases outside the gene matches. Per germline, CDR1 SQVTM and CDR2 ANQGSEA. CDR3 length equals 15 residues. The CDR3: CSAVVGTGGIHGYTF. In nucleotides, the CDR3 is TGCAGCGCCGTCGTCGGGACAGGTGGGATCCATGGCTACACCTTC.

The genes are TRBV18 and TRBJ2-1; 8 positions agree with TRBD2. Germline V CDR1 and CDR2: KGHSH, LQKENI. The CDR3 is 15 amino acids. J was trimmed by 8 bases and V by 0 bases; bases with no gene match: 6. The CDR3 sequence is CASSPPTRGGHEQFF. The DNA for the CDR3 is TGTGCCAGCTCACCACCCACTCGGGGGGGGCATGAGCAGTTCTTC.

This clonotype was counted once. The CDR3 loop is CSARSPGVSNTGELFF. In DNA, the CDR3 is TGCAGTGCTAGATCCCCAGGGGTATCGAACACCGGGGAGCTGTTTTTT. The chain links TRBV20-1 to TRBJ2-2, with D perhaps matching TRBD1 (6 bases). The CDR3 length is 16 residues. Trimming pared 2 bases from V and 0 bases from J, leaving 13 bases between. Germline V gives CDR1 DFQATT, CDR2 SNEGSKA (reference sequence).

The CDR3 reads CASSQTQNEQFF. Written as DNA, the CDR3 is TGTGCCAGCAGCCAGACTCAGAATGAGCAGTTCTTC. The J gene is TRBJ2-1, the V gene TRBV11-2; D is uncertain. Germline CDR1 is SGHAT and CDR2 is FQNNGV. V gave up 5 bases and J gave up 7 bases, with 9 bases separating them. This CDR3 has 12 residues.

This clonotype turned up a few times. This rearrangement joins TRBV5-4 to TRBJ1-1, with unresolved D. CDR1 and CDR2 from the germline V gene are SGHNT and YYREEE (reference sequence). Trimming took off 3 bases at V and 1 base at J, with 4 bases between the two ends. There are 12 residues in the CDR3. The CDR3 DNA sequence: TGTGCCAGCAGCTGGGGGAACACTGAAGCTTTCTTT. It codes for CASSWGNTEAFF.

V usage is TRBV18 and J usage is TRBJ2-1; D is possibly TRBD1 (6 bases). Germline assignment: CDR1 KGHSH and CDR2 LQKENI. V lost 3 bases, J lost 4 bases, and 19 bases lay in between. The CDR3 totals 17 residues. CDR3 sequence reads: CASSPGAILTKYNEQFF. CDR3 DNA: TGTGCCAGCTCACCGGGGGCCATCTTAACAAAGTACAATGAGCAGTTCTTC.

The chain couples TRBV29-1 to TRBJ1-2; no clear D gene. Germline CDR1 is SQVTM and CDR2 is ANQGSEA. Trimming removed 4 bases at V and 6 bases at J, with 6 bases between. This CDR3 has 10 amino acids. In DNA, the CDR3 is TGCAGCGTTGGGGCGGATGGCTACACCTTC. It yields the protein CSVGADGYTF.

This chain uses TRBV29-1 with TRBJ2-3, with D perhaps assigned TRBD1 or TRBD2 (6 bases each). CDR3 length: 16 residues. Germline CDR1 and CDR2: SQVTM and ANQGSEA. Trimming removed 1 base at V and 1 base at J, with 15 bases between. The CDR3 DNA follows: TGCAGCGTTGAAGGCATCGGGGGCCCCCGCACAGATACGCAGTATTTT. Residues: CSVEGIGGPRTDTQYF.

This clonotype was found once. The chain links TRBV29-1 to TRBJ1-1; 7 positions match TRBD1. There are 13 residues in the CDR3. Unmatched junction bases numbered 3, after V lost 5 bases and J lost 0 bases. CDR1 is SQVTM and CDR2 is ANQGSEA in the germline V gene. In nucleotides, the CDR3 is TGCAGCGTTCGGACAGGCCTGAACACTGAAGCTTTCTTT. Translation: CSVRTGLNTEAFF.

The chain carries TRBV29-1 and TRBJ2-2, with TRBD1 as a possible D gene (5 bases). The CDR3 is 14 residues long. Trimming left V 3 bases short and J 7 bases short, with 15 bases between. CDR1 is SQVTM, CDR2 ANQGSEA, per germline. The CDR3 bases are TGCAGCGTTGACAAAGGGGTCGCCGGCGGGGAGCTGTTTTTT. This encodes CSVDKGVAGGELFF.